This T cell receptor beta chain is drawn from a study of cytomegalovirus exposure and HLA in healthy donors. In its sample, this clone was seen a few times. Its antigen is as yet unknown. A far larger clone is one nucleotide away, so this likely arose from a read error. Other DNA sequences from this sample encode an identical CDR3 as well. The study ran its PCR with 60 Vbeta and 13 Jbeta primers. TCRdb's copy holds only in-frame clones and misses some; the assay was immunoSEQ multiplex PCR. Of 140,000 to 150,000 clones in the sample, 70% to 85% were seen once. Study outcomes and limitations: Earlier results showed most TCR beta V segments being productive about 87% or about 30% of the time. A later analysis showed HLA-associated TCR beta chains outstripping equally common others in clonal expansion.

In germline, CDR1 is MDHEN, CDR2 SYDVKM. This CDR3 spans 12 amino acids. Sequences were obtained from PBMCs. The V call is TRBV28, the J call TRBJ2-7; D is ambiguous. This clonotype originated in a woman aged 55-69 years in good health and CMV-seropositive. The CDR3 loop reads CASTESSYEQYF. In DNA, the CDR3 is TGCGCCAGCACTGAGAGCTCCTACGAGCAGTACTTC.